The clone carrying this TCR beta chain was observed a few times. This sample is part of a study of blood T cells in healthy people across ages. The second PCR ran roughly 7 to 12 cycles with a sample-barcoded 5' primer and J-beta primers. Each CDR3 protein is one row after TCRdb ran MiXCR on the 5' RACE reads. The table has hundreds of thousands of distinct CDR3 sequences, approximately 48% seen once. This CDR3 is 17 amino acids long. Trimming left V 0 bases short and J 3 bases short, with 18 bases between. The germline CDR1 and CDR2 sequences are MNHEY and SVGAGI. Sequencing used blood. This TCR came from a man aged 55-75 years in good health. The chain has TRBV6-5 and TRBJ2-7; D may correspond to TRBD1 or TRBD2 (5 bases each). The CDR3 loop is CASSYSQGSRGDYEQYF. CDR3 nucleotide sequence: TGTGCCAGCAGTTACTCCCAGGGTTCCCGGGGAGACTACGAGCAGTACTTC.